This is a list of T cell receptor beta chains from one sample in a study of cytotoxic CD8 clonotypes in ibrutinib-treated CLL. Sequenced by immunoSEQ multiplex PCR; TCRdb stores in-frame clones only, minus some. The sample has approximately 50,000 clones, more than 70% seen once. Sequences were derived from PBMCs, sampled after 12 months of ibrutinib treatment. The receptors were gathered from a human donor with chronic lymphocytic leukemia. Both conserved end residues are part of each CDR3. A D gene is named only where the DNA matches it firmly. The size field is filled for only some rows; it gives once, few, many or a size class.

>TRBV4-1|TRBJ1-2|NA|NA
TGCGCCAGCAGCCAATCGCCGACAGGTTCTAACTATGGCTACACCTTC
CASSQSPTGSNYGYTF
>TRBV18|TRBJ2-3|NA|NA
TGTGCCAGCTCACCAGGTGCAGATACGCAGTATTTT
CASSPGADTQYF
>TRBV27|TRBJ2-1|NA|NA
TGTGCCAGCCAGGGCCGACCGGAAACCTACAATGAGCAGTTCTTC
CASQGRPETYNEQFF
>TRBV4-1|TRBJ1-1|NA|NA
TGCGCCAGCAGCCAAGATAAAGGACGAGCGAACACTGAAGCTTTCTTT
CASSQDKGRANTEAFF
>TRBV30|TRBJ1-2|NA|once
TGTGCCTGGAGCTTCCCCGGGGAAGTTTGGAATGGCTACACCTTC
CAWSFPGEVWNGYTF
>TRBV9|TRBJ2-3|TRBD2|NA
TGTGCCAGCAGCGTACAGGCGGGAGTGGTAGATACGCAGTATTTT
CASSVQAGVVDTQYF
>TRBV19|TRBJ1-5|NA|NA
TGTGCCAGTAGTATAGATCAAGGCGGACCTCGCTTATTT
CASSIDQGGPRLF
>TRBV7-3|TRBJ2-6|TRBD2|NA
TGTGCCAGCAGCAATCCTAGCGGGAGCCATAACTCTGGGGCCAACGTCCTGACTTTC
CASSNPSGSHNSGANVLTF
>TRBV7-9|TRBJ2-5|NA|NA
TGTGCCAGCAGCTTAGTAACCAGTCAAGAGACCCAGTACTTC
CASSLVTSQETQYF
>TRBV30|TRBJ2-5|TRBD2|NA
TGTGCCTGGAGTAGACTAGCAAAAGAGACCCAGTACTTC
CAWSRLAKETQYF
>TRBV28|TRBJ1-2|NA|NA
TGTGCCAGCAGTTTCGGAAAATACTATGGCTACACCTTC
CASSFGKYYGYTF
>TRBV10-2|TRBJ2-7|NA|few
TGCGCCAGCAGCGACTCCGCGCACTCCTACGAGCAGTACTTC
CASSDSAHSYEQYF
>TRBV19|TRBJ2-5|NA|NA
TGTGCCAGTAGTATCCGGACCTCCCCAGATTTGGAGACCCAGTACTTC
CASSIRTSPDLETQYF
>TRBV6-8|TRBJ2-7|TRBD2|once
TGTGCCAGCAGTTACTCGACTAGCGGGAGCCGTGGGGAGCAGTACTTC
CASSYSTSGSRGEQYF
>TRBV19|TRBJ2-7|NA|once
TGTGCCAGTAGTATCGGGGCTACCTACGAGCAGTACTTC
CASSIGATYEQYF
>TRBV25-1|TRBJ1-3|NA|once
TGTGCCAGCAGTGAATCCCGGATGGACCCTTCTGGAAACACCATATATTTT
CASSESRMDPSGNTIYF
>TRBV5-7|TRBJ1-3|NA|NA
TGTGCCAGCAGCTTGGGGAAGGTTGGGGGGGTGCGAACTGGAAACACCATATATTTT
CASSLGKVGGVRTGNTIYF
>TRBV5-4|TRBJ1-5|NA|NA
TGTGCCACCCCCCGGCGGACCCCGCGATGGCCCCAGCATTTT
CATPRRTPRWPQHF
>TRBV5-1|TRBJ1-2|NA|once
TGCGCCAGCAGCTCTTCAGGGGTGGGGCTGAATGGCTACACCTTC
CASSSSGVGLNGYTF
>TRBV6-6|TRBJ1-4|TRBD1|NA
TGTGCCAGCAGTTGGGGACAGAGCCAACATGAAAAACTGTTTTTT
CASSWGQSQHEKLFF
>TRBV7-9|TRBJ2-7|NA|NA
TGTGCCAGCACGCGAGGGTACGAGCAGTACTTC
CASTRGYEQYF
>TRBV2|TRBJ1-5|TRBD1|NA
TGTGCCAGCAGGGGGGACAGGGACAGCAATCAGCCCCAGCATTTT
CASRGDRDSNQPQHF
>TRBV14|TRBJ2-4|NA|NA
TGTGCCAGCAGCCAGCTGGGTGGCAAAAACATTCAGTACTTC
CASSQLGGKNIQYF
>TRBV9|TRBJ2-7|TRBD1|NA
TGTGCCAGCAGCTGGACAGGCAGCTCCTACGAGCAGTACTTC
CASSWTGSSYEQYF
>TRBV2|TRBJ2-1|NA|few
TGTGCCAGCAGTGAAGGGCTACAGAGCAATGAGCAGTTCTTC
CASSEGLQSNEQFF
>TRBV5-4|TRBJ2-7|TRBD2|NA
TGTGCCAGCAGCTTCTCCGGGAGGACTGGCGAGCAGTACTTC
CASSFSGRTGEQYF
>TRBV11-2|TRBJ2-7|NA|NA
TGTGCCAGCAGCTTAAACAGTCAGGGCGGGCAGTACTTC
CASSLNSQGGQYF
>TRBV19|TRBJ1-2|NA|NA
TGTGCCAGTAGTGGTTACTACAGGGAAGGCAACTATGGCTACACCTTC
CASSGYYREGNYGYTF
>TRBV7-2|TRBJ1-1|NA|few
TGTGCCAGCAGCTTAACCGTTCTCTTGAACACTGAAGCTTTCTTT
CASSLTVLLNTEAFF
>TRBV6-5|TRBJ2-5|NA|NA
TGTGCCAGCAGTTACATAGCCCAAGAGACCCAGTACTTC
CASSYIAQETQYF
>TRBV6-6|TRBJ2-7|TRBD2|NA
TGTGCCAGCAGTTCCTCCCCGGGACTAGCGGACTACGAGCAGTACTTC
CASSSSPGLADYEQYF
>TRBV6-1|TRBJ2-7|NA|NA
TGTGCCAGCAGTTATTCCCACGAGCAGTACTTC
CASSYSHEQYF
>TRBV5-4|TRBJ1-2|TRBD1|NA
TGTGCCAGCAGACCTCCGGGGACAGGAAACTATGGCTACACCTTC
CASRPPGTGNYGYTF